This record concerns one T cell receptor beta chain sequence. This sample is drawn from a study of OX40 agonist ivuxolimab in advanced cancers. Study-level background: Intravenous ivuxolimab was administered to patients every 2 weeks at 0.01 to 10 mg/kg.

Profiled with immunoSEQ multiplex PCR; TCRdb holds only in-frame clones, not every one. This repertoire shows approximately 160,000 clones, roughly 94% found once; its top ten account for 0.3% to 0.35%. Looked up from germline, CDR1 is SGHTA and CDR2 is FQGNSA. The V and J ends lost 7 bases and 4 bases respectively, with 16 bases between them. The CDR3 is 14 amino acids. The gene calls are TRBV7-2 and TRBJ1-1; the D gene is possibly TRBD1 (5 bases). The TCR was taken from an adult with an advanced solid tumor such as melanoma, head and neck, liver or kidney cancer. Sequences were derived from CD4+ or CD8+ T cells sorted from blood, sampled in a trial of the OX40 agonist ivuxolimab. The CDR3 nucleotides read TGTGCCAGCAACCCCGGACTGGGGGGCACTGAAGCTTTCTTT. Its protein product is CASNPGLGGTEAFF.